The next 19 T cell receptor beta chains were all read from a single sample in a study of metastatic and nonmetastatic thyroid tumors. TCRdb called clones again from the PCR reads with MiXCR. The repertoire holds about 21,000 clones, with 22% as singletons. Thyroid surgery was preceded by no treatment in any patient. The sample comprised tumor tissue. All receptors derive from a male donor with papillary thyroid cancer or a benign thyroid nodule (not recorded which). Some clones in this sample may be carry-over from other donors' samples.

This clone was recorded at least ten times. This sequence joins TRBV12-3 or TRBV12-4 and TRBJ2-2, with 7 bases identical to TRBD2. V dropped 2 bases and J dropped 6; count of bases not matched to a gene: 15. This CDR3 is built from 18 residues. This CDR3 reads CASSLLASLASGPGELFF. The DNA of the CDR3 is TGTGCCAGCAGTTTACTCGCATCGCTGGCTAGCGGCCCCGGGGAGCTGTTTTTT.

This clone was seen repeatedly, ten times or more. The V gene is TRBV20-1, the J gene TRBJ2-7; the match to TRBD2 covers 11 bases. Germline V lookup: CDR1 DFQATT, CDR2 SNEGSKA (reference sequence). This CDR3 is built from 15 residues. The V gene end was trimmed by 3 bases and the J gene end by 3 bases; junction bases not matched to a gene: 7. CDR3 bases: TGCAGTGCTAGGATCGGGCTAGCGGGGGGCTACGAGCAGTACTTC. Translating gives CSARIGLAGGYEQYF.

Points on this clone: This sequence may be a read error, since a much larger clone differs from it by one base. The chain carries TRBV20-1 and TRBJ1-1; the D is unclear. Per the germline V gene, CDR1 is DFQATT and CDR2 is SNEGSKA (reference sequence). Between the trimmed V and J ends, which lost 1 base and 3 bases, there was a span of 30 bases. This CDR3 spans 20 amino acids. The CDR3 reads CSARGYHRERESLVDTEAFF. The CDR3 DNA reads as TGCAGTGCTAGAGGCTATCACCGGGAAAGGGAATCTTTAGTGGACACTGAAGCTTTCTTT.

The chain joins TRBV6-1 to TRBJ2-7, with D maybe TRBD1 (6 bases). V was pared by 5 bases and J by 0 bases, with 11 bases between. Germline CDR1 is MNHNS and CDR2 is SASEGT. The CDR3 contains 14 residues. The CDR3: CASSPTGSSYEQYF. The CDR3 DNA is TGTGCCAGCAGTCCAACAGGGAGCTCCTACGAGCAGTACTTC.

Many counts were recorded for this clone. At one end the junction does not follow the germline gene, possibly because of a read error. V usage is TRBV11-1 and J usage is TRBJ2-5; D remains ambiguous. The germline gives CDR1 SGHAT, CDR2 FQDESV (reference sequence). The CDR3 is 13 amino acids. In DNA, the CDR3 is TGTGCCAGCAGCTTAATTCTGAAAGAGGCCCAGTACTTC. It translates to CASSLILKEAQYF.

As to this clone: The junction does not match germline at one end; this may be a read error. The genes are TRBV6-1 and TRBJ2-1; D is perhaps TRBD1 or TRBD2 (5 bases each). The CDR3 extends over 16 amino acids. Germline CDR1 reads MNHNS; CDR2 reads SASEGT. The CDR3 reads CASSDTGKGTSNQQFF. The CDR3 region has the DNA TGTGCCAGCAGTGATACCGGGAAAGGGACCTCCAATCAGCAGTTCTTC.

The V and J genes are TRBV19 and TRBJ2-7, with D uncertain. The germline gives CDR1 LNHDA, CDR2 SQIVND (reference sequence). Trimming cost V 5 bases and J 5 bases, with 10 bases left between them. There are 12 residues in the CDR3. CDR3 residues: CASSDFSDEQYF. In nucleotides, the CDR3 is TGTGCCAGTAGTGACTTTTCGGACGAGCAGTACTTC. The complete variable domain, with remaining parts taken from reference TRBV19 and TRBJ2-7, reads DGGITQSPKYLFRKEGQNVTLSCEQNLNHDAMYWYRQDPGQGLRLIYYSQIVNDFQKGDIAEGYSVSREKKESFPLTVTSAQKNPTAFYLCASSDFSDEQYFGPGTRLTVT.

Remarks on this clone: A read error may explain this, as a much larger clone is one base away. The chain recombines TRBV5-5 with TRBJ2-2, with D maybe TRBD1 (5 bases). Trimming stripped 2 bases from V and 0 bases from J, with 8 bases between. Germline-derived CDR1 and CDR2 are SGHKS and YYEKEE (reference sequence). This CDR3 has 15 residues. The CDR3 sequence is CASSLGVTNTGELFF. CDR3 sequence (DNA): TGTGCCAGCAGCTTAGGGGTCACGAACACCGGGGAGCTGTTTTTT.

This clone was counted at least ten times. This chain connects TRBV3-1 to TRBJ1-6; no clear D. Per the germline V gene, CDR1 is LGHDT and CDR2 is YNNKEL (reference sequence). The CDR3 runs 16 residues. V shed 1 base and J shed 3 bases, with 10 bases lying between them. The CDR3 sequence is CASSQGRGGYNSPLHF. CDR3 coding DNA: TGTGCCAGCAGCCAAGGGCGGGGAGGCTATAATTCACCCCTCCACTTT.

Comment on this clone: Germline is not matched at one junction end, which may reflect a read error. The V and J genes are TRBV20-1 and TRBJ2-7; D might be TRBD1 (5 bases). Germline V lookup: CDR1 DFQATT, CDR2 SNEGSKA (reference sequence). This CDR3 has 15 residues. CDR3 sequence reads: CSARVVGIGDYEQYF. For the CDR3, the DNA is TGCAGCGCTAGAGTAGTTGGGATAGGGGACTACGAGCAGTACTTC.

This clone showed up many times. In DNA form, the CDR3 reads TGTGCCAGCAGGGGGCGGGCAACTAATGAAAAACTGTTTTTT. Its protein product is CASRGRATNEKLFF. The chain combines TRBV27 with TRBJ1-4, with a tentative D call TRBD1 (5 bases). V was shortened by 6 bases and J by 0 bases, with 8 bases between the two germline ends. The germline gives CDR1 MNHEY, CDR2 SMNVEV (reference sequence). This CDR3 contains 14 residues.

In its sample, this clone ranks as medium-sized. J is TRBJ2-1 and V is TRBV27; D might be TRBD1 (5 bases). The germline gives CDR1 MNHEY, CDR2 SMNVEV (reference sequence). The germline V and J ends were trimmed by 6 bases and 12 bases, with 15 bases remaining between them. The CDR3 sequence is 12 residues long. CDR3 bases: TGTGCCAGCAGCAAGCTGGGCCAGGGGCAGTTCTTC. This codes for CASSKLGQGQFF.

The table lists this clone with many counts. The rearrangement uses TRBV7-2 and TRBJ1-3, with D uncertain. The CDR3 totals 13 residues. The ends were cut back, 7 bases at V and 4 bases at J, with 11 bases in the middle. In germline, CDR1 is SGHTA, CDR2 FQGNSA. In DNA, the CDR3 is TGTGCCAGCAAGGTCGGCGACGGAAACACCATATATTTT. Translation: CASKVGDGNTIYF.

This chain uses TRBV20-1 with TRBJ2-7; D is possibly TRBD2 (7 bases). CDR3 length: 16 residues. Germline values: CDR1 DFQATT, CDR2 SNEGSKA (reference sequence). The ends were cut back, 1 base at V and 3 bases at J, with 19 bases in the middle. For the CDR3, the DNA is TGCAGTGCTAGAGGGGGGGGTGGAAGGGGACACTACGAGCAGTACTTC. This translates into CSARGGGGRGHYEQYF.

About this clone: The junction departs from the called germline gene at one end, perhaps through a read error. V is TRBV4-1 and J is TRBJ1-2; 8 bases agree with TRBD1. Germline values: CDR1 MGHRA, CDR2 YSYEKL. This CDR3 has 17 amino acids. The CDR3: CACSQTFRTGMFDGYTF. The CDR3 region has the DNA TGCGCCTGCAGCCAGACTTTCCGGACAGGGATGTTCGATGGCTACACCTTC.

There are many counts of this clone. V gene TRBV5-6 combines with J gene TRBJ2-7, with D possibly matching TRBD1 (5 bases). Germline values: CDR1 SGHDT, CDR2 YYEEEE. V lost 4 bases and J 3 bases, leaving 14 bases between the germline ends. The CDR3 loop spans 14 amino acids. Here the CDR3 DNA reads TGTGCCAGCAGCCTTGGACACGGTATCTACGAGCAGTACTTC. It codes for CASSLGHGIYEQYF.

The chain combines TRBV4-3 with TRBJ2-7, with no clear D. The CDR3 spans 13 residues. V lost 5 bases and J lost 3, with 11 bases in between. Looked up from germline, CDR1 is LGHNA and CDR2 is YSLEER. For the CDR3, the DNA is TGCGCCAGCAGCGTTAGCCCCGGCTACGAGCAGTACTTC. Residues: CASSVSPGYEQYF.

As regards this clone: A much larger clone sits a single nucleotide away, making a read error possible. V usage is TRBV5-4 and J usage is TRBJ1-2, with 9 bases matching TRBD1. CDR1 is SGHNT and CDR2 is YYREEE in the germline V gene (reference sequence). The CDR3 contains 14 residues. The V gene end was trimmed by 5 bases and the J gene end by 8 bases; junction bases not matched to a gene: 10. CDR3 region: CASRSDRGPSGYTF. DNA of the CDR3: TGTGCCAGCAGATCGGACAGGGGCCCTTCGGGCTACACCTTC.

This clone was detected ten times or more. The chain couples TRBV4-3 to TRBJ2-1; D is possibly TRBD2 (5 bases). The CDR3 has 13 amino acids. Germline-derived CDR1 and CDR2 are LGHNA and YSLEER. Deletions cut 3 bases from V and 7 bases from J, with 10 bases between. DNA for the CDR3: TGCGCCAGCAGCCAGCAACTAGAGAATGAGCAGTTCTTC. This sequence encodes CASSQQLENEQFF.